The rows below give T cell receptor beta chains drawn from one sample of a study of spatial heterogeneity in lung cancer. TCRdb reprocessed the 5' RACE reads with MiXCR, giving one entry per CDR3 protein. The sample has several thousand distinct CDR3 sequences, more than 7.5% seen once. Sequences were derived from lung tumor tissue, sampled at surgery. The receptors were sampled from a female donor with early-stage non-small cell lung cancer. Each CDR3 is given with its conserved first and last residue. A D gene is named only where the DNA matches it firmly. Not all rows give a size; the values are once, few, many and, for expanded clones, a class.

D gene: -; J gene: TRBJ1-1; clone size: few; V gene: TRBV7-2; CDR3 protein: CASSLAPSEAFF; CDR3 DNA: TGTGCCAGCAGCTTAGCGCCGAGTGAAGCTTTCTTT
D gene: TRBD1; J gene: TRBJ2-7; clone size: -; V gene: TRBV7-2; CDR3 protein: CASSSWTGSNEQYF; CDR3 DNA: TGTGCCAGCAGCTCATGGACAGGGAGCAACGAGCAGTACTTC
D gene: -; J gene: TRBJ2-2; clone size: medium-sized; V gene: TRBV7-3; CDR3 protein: CASSLGAFGELFF; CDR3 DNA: TGTGCCAGCAGCTTAGGGGCGTTCGGGGAGCTGTTTTTT
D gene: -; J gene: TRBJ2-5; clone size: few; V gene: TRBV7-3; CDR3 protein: CASSRGTQETQYF; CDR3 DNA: TGTGCCAGTTCTCGGGGGACACAAGAGACCCAGTACTTC
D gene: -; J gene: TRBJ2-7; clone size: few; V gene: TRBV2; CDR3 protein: CASSEWGTGASSYEQYF; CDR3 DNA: TGTGCCAGCAGTGAATGGGGCACCGGGGCTTCCTCCTACGAGCAGTACTTC
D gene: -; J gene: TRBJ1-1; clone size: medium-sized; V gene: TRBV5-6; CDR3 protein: CASSLGLPAFF; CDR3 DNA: TGTGCCAGCAGCTTGGGCCTTCCGGCTTTCTTT
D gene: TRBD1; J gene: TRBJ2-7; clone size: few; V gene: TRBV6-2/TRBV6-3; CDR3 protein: CASRGQGKPNEQYF; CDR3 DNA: TGTGCCAGCAGGGGACAGGGTAAGCCTAACGAGCAGTACTTC
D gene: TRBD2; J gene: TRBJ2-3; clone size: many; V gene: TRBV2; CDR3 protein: CASRERGSPTQYF; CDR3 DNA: TGTGCCAGCAGGGAGCGGGGCAGCCCTACGCAGTATTTT
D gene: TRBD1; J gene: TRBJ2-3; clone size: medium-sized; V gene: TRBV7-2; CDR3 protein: CASSADRVGADTQYF; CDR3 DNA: TGTGCCAGCAGCGCGGACAGGGTGGGTGCGGATACGCAGTATTTT
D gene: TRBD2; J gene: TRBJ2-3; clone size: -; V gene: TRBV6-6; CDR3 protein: CASASSGESTDTQYF; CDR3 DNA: TGTGCCAGCGCGTCTAGCGGGGAGAGCACAGATACGCAGTATTTT
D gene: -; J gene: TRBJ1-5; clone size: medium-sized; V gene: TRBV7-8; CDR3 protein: CASSLEGQRSQPQHF; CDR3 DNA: TGTGCCAGCAGCTTAGAGGGACAACGATCTCAGCCCCAGCATTTT
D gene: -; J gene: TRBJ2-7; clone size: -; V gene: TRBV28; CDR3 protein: CASSLVGGAAYF; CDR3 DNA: TGTGCCAGCAGTTTAGTTGGGGGAGCTGCGTACTTC
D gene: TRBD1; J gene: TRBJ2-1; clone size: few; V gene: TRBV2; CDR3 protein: CASSEAPGQGAATSYNEQFF; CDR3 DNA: TGTGCCAGCAGTGAAGCCCCCGGACAGGGCGCTGCCACCTCCTACAATGAGCAGTTCTTC
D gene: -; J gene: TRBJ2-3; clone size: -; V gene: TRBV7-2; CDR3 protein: CASSLGFTDTQYF; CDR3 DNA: TGTGCCAGCAGCTTAGGTTTCACAGATACGCAGTATTTT
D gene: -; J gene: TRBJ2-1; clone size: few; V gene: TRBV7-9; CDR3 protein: CASSSPRADQYNNEQFF; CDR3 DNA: TGTGCCAGCAGCTCCCCGAGGGCAGACCAGTATAACAATGAGCAGTTCTTC
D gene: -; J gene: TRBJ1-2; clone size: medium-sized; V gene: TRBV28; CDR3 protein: CASSLMGAGGYTF; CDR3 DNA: TGTGCCAGCAGTTTGATGGGGGCAGGTGGCTACACCTTC
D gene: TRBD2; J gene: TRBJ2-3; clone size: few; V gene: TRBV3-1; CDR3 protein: CASSQGTSGTDTQYF; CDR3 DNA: TGTGCCAGCAGCCAAGGTACTAGCGGCACAGATACGCAGTATTTT
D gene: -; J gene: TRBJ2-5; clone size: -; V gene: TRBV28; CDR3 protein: CASSQSWQAQETQYF; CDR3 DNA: TGTGCCAGCAGTCAATCCTGGCAGGCCCAAGAGACCCAGTACTTC
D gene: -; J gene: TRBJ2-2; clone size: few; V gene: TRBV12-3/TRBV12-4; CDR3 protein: CASSRGTGELFF; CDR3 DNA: TGTGCCAGCAGTCGGGGCACCGGGGAGCTGTTTTTT
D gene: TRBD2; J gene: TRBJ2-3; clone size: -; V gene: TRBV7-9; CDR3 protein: CASSPRAGGPTDTQYF; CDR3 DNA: TGTGCCAGCAGCCCAAGAGCGGGGGGCCCAACAGATACGCAGTATTTT
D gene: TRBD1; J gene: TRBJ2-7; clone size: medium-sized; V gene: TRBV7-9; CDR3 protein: CASSITGQGSVEQYF; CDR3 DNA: TGTGCCAGCAGCATTACGGGACAGGGATCAGTCGAGCAGTACTTC
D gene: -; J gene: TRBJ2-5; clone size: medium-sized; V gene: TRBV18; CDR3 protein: CASSRPGIQETQYF; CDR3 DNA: TGTGCCAGCTCACGACCGGGGATTCAAGAGACCCAGTACTTC
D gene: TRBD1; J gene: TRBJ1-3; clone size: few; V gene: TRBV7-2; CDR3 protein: CASSIGQGGSGNTIYF; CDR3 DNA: TGTGCCAGCAGCATCGGACAGGGGGGCTCTGGAAACACCATATATTTT
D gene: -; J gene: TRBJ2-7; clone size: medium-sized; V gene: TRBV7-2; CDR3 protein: CASSLAPYRPTYEQYF; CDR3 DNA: TGTGCCAGCAGCTTAGCCCCGTACAGACCCACTTACGAGCAGTACTTC
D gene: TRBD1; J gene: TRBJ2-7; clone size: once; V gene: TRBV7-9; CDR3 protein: CVSSPPRTGGYEQYF; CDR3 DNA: TGTGTCAGCAGCCCTCCCAGGACAGGGGGCTACGAGCAGTACTTC
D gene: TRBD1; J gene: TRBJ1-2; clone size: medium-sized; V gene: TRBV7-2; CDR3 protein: CASSSYRDRGTYGYTF; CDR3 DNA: TGTGCCAGCAGCTCTTACCGGGACAGGGGCACCTATGGCTACACCTTC
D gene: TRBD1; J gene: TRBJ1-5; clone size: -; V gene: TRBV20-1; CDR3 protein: CSASDRVSNQPQHF; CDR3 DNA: TGCAGTGCTAGCGACAGGGTGAGCAATCAGCCCCAGCATTTT
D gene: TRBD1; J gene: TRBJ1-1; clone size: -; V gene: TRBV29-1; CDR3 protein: CSVAGQGNTEAFF; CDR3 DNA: TGCAGCGTTGCAGGACAGGGCAACACTGAAGCTTTCTTT
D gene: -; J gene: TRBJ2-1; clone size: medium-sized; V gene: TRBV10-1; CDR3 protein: CASSERSRGEQFF; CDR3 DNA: TGCGCCAGCAGTGAGAGGAGTAGGGGTGAGCAGTTCTTC
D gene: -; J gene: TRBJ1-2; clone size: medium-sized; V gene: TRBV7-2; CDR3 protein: CASSTRTGRAYGYTF; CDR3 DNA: TGTGCCAGCAGCACGAGGACCGGAAGGGCCTATGGCTACACCTTC
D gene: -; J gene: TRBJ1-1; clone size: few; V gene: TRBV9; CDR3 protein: CASSPLGTLNTEAFF; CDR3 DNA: TGTGCCAGCAGCCCTCTGGGAACCCTTAACACTGAAGCTTTCTTT
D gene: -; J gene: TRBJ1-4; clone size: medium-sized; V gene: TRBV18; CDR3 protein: CASSRQTFTPNEKLFF; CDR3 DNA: TGTGCCAGCTCACGTCAGACCTTCACGCCTAATGAAAAACTGTTTTTT
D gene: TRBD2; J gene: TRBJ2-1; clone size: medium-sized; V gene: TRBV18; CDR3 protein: CASSWAGGREQFF; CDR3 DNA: TGTGCCAGCTCGTGGGCGGGGGGACGTGAGCAGTTCTTC
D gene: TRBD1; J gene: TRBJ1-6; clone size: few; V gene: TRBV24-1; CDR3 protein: CATPTGAQPLPLFKALHF; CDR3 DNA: TGTGCCACCCCGACAGGGGCCCAGCCCTTACCCCTCTTCAAAGCCCTCCACTTT
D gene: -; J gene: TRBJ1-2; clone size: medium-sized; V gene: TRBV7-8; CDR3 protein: CASSSSGTNGYTF; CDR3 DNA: TGTGCCAGCAGCTCATCCGGGACTAATGGCTACACCTTC
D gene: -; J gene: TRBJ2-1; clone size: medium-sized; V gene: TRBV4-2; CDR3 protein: CAKQFQRVPAMPYNEQFF; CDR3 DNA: TGTGCCAAACAATTCCAGCGGGTTCCGGCGATGCCATACAATGAGCAGTTCTTC
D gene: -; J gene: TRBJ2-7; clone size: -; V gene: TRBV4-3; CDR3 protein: CASSQEHGYEQYF; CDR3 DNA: TGCGCCAGCAGCCAGGAGCACGGCTACGAGCAGTACTTC